One and the same sample provided the 11 T cell receptor beta chains below, sequenced in a study of blood T cell repertoires in COVID-19. Some clones are missing from TCRdb's copy, which holds only in-frame ones; the method was immunoSEQ multiplex PCR. The repertoire consists of roughly 93,000 clones, with around 86% occurring once and the leading ten covering 0.85% to 1.3%. Material for sequencing was peripheral blood. These receptors were taken from a human donor in a cohort sampled during active COVID-19.

V usage is TRBV10-1 and J usage is TRBJ2-1, with D possibly matching TRBD1 (6 bases). With 2 bases removed from V and 7 bases from J, the gap between germline ends came to 15 bases. Germline V gives CDR1 WNHNN, CDR2 SYGVQD (reference sequence). The CDR3 totals 15 residues. The CDR3 nucleotides read TGCGCCAGCAGTGAGCATTTCCAGGGGCTGAATGAGCAGTTCTTC. As protein: CASSEHFQGLNEQFF.

This chain links TRBV19 with TRBJ2-1; TRBD2 matches 10 bases. V gave up 3 bases and J gave up 0 bases; unmatched junction bases: 2. Germline V gene sequence: CDR1 LNHDA, CDR2 SQIVND (reference sequence). This CDR3 spans 16 amino acids. Here the CDR3 reads CASSISSGSSYNEQFF. CDR3 bases: TGTGCCAGTAGTATTTCTAGCGGGAGCTCCTACAATGAGCAGTTCTTC.

The V call is TRBV2, the J call TRBJ2-7; D may be TRBD2 (6 bases). V was trimmed by 2 bases and J by 0 bases, leaving 8 bases between them. The germline V gene encodes CDR1 SNHLY and CDR2 FYNNEI. CDR3 size: 14 residues. CDR3 sequence reads: CASSERRDSYEQYF. DNA of the CDR3: TGTGCCAGCAGTGAAAGGAGGGACTCCTACGAGCAGTACTTC.

This clone was seen once. The V and J genes are TRBV9 and TRBJ1-4; TRBD1 aligns across 9 bases. V lost 4 bases, J lost 6 bases, and 10 bases stayed unmatched. CDR3 length equals 16 residues. Germline CDR1 reads SGDLS; CDR2 reads YYNGEE. CDR3 nucleotides: TGTGCCAGCAGCCCCCGTTGGACAGGGGTGGATGAAAAACTGTTTTTT. Protein sequence: CASSPRWTGVDEKLFF.

The chain links TRBV27 to TRBJ2-7, with 7 bases fitting TRBD2. Germline V gene lookup returns CDR1 MNHEY and CDR2 SMNVEV (reference sequence). J gave up 1 base and V 2 bases, and 5 bases lay outside the gene matches. The CDR3 covers 15 residues. CDR3 loop: CASSLLSGHSYEQYF. Written as DNA, the CDR3 is TGTGCCAGCAGTTTACTTAGCGGGCATTCCTACGAGCAGTACTTC.

The chain recombines TRBV18 with TRBJ2-7; D is uncertain. This CDR3 region has 13 residues. The V end was cut by 5 bases, the J end by 1 base, with 9 bases between. Looked up from germline, CDR1 is KGHSH and CDR2 is LQKENI. The CDR3 is CASSSGLSYEQYF. In DNA, the CDR3 is TGTGCCAGCTCATCGGGTCTGTCCTACGAGCAGTACTTC.

The chain combines TRBV7-3 with TRBJ2-5, with no clear D. The CDR3 contains 13 residues. Germline V gives CDR1 SGHTA, CDR2 FQGTGA. V dropped 4 bases and J dropped 4 bases, with 10 bases sitting between them. CDR3 loop: CASSSLYGETQYF. The DNA of the CDR3 is TGTGCCAGCAGCTCCCTCTATGGAGAGACCCAGTACTTC.

The chain is built from TRBV20-1 and TRBJ2-1, with TRBD2 matching 7 bases. This CDR3 is built from 14 residues. J lost 8 bases, V lost 3 bases, and 10 bases had no gene match. Germline lookup yields CDR1 DFQATT and CDR2 SNEGSKA (reference sequence). The CDR3 DNA is TGCAGTGCTAGTCGGGCTAGCGGCCAGGATGAGCAGTTCTTC. This translates into CSASRASGQDEQFF.

The chain is built from TRBV5-6 and TRBJ1-3; D perhaps matches TRBD1 (5 bases). The CDR3 consists of 14 residues. V gave up 4 bases and J gave up 3 bases, with 11 bases separating them. In germline, CDR1 is SGHDT, CDR2 YYEEEE. The CDR3 region is CASSLDIFGNTIYF. CDR3 nucleotide sequence: TGTGCCAGCAGCCTGGACATTTTTGGAAACACCATATATTTT.

V usage is TRBV28 and J usage is TRBJ2-1, with D tentatively TRBD1 (6 bases). This CDR3 has 17 residues. CDR1 MDHEN and CDR2 SYDVKM come from the germline V gene. V lost 4 bases and J 8 bases, leaving 24 bases between the germline ends. The CDR3 sequence: CASSSQSGTPAVDEQFF. As DNA, the CDR3 is TGTGCCAGCAGTTCGCAGTCCGGGACACCCGCTGTCGATGAGCAGTTCTTC.

This chain uses TRBV18 with TRBJ2-1, with D tentatively TRBD2 (7 bases). The CDR3 is 17 amino acids. Germline assignment: CDR1 KGHSH and CDR2 LQKENI. V dropped 6 bases and J dropped 6 bases, with 24 bases sitting between them. The CDR3 DNA follows: TGTGCCAGCTCCCCGGAGGGGGGAGGGCCTCTTGGCAATGAGCAGTTCTTC. This translates into CASSPEGGGPLGNEQFF.